This TCR beta chain derives from a study of T cell repertoires in cytomegalovirus infection. Study-wide background: Signatures in public TCR beta sequences pointed to both CMV infection and matching HLA type.

Germline V lookup: CDR1 SGHVS, CDR2 FQNEAQ. The CDR3 covers 17 residues. Comment on this clonotype: No antigen is known for it. The junction shows a germline mismatch at one end, possibly a read error.

Study-level findings and limits: HLA-C-restricted TCR beta clonotypes specific for CMV led the ex vivo response. Public TCR beta family frequency separated CMV-and-HLA carriers, including in an independent cohort.

TCRdb reanalysed the reads using MiXCR and keeps one entry per CDR3 protein. The sample holds roughly 500,000 distinct CDR3 sequences; 16% are singletons and the top ten take around 25%. The TCR was taken from a human donor in good health (CMV status not recorded). Some clones in this sample may be carry-over from other donors' samples. The chain recombines TRBV7-8 with TRBJ1-4; tentative D call: TRBD1 (5 bases). The specimen was CD8+ T cells from PBMCs. CDR3 loop: CATVSGTEYATNENLFF. Here the CDR3 DNA reads TGTGCAACCGTCTCGGGGACGGAATATGCAACTAATGAAAATCTGTTTTTT.